Listed here are 24 T cell receptor beta chains from one sample, sequenced in a study of blood T cell repertoires in COVID-19. Assay: immunoSEQ multiplex PCR; the TCRdb copy retains only in-frame clones and omits some. The sample contains 200,000 to 250,000 clones, around 84% of which appear only once. Sequenced sample: PBMCs or T cells enriched from blood (not recorded which). These receptors came from a woman aged 40 to 49 with acute COVID-19.

The table lists this clone with a few counts. This chain connects TRBV10-3 to TRBJ2-7; 14 positions agree with TRBD2. Looked up from germline, CDR1 is ENHRY and CDR2 is SYGVKD. CDR3 length: 15 residues. The trim removed 6 bases at V and 3 bases at J, leaving 4 bases unmatched. CDR3 in amino acids: CAIRGGTSGGYEQYF. In nucleotides, the CDR3 is TGTGCCATCAGGGGAGGGACTAGCGGGGGCTACGAGCAGTACTTC.

V gene TRBV10-3 combines with J gene TRBJ2-5; the D is unclear. The CDR3 covers 14 residues. Trimming left V 0 bases short and J 2 bases short, with 7 bases between. Germline V gives CDR1 ENHRY, CDR2 SYGVKD. This CDR3 reads CAISESLTQETQYF. The CDR3 nucleotides read TGTGCCATCAGTGAGTCTTTGACACAAGAGACCCAGTACTTC.

The rearrangement links TRBV20-1 to TRBJ1-2; the match to TRBD1 covers 12 bases. V lost 3 bases to trimming and J lost 8 bases; unmatched junction nucleotides: 10. The CDR3 contains 15 residues. Germline CDR1 reads DFQATT; CDR2 reads SNEGSKA (reference sequence). CDR3 sequence (DNA): TGCAGTGCTAGTAGGCGGGACAGGGGGCGAGGAGGCTACACCTTC. Its protein product is CSASRRDRGRGGYTF.

The CDR3 DNA sequence: TGTGCCACCAGCAGTTTACAGAGTCCCCAGCATTTT. Translated, it gives CATSSLQSPQHF. The chain links TRBV15 to TRBJ1-5; unclear D gene. Germline CDR1 and CDR2: LNHNV and YYDKDF (reference sequence). V was trimmed by 3 bases and J by 10 bases, leaving 10 bases between them. This CDR3 spans 12 amino acids.

The V call is TRBV9, the J call TRBJ1-6; a weak D match, TRBD1 (5 bases). Trimming shortened V by 1 base and J by 9 bases, and 14 bases separated the two germline ends. Germline V gives CDR1 SGDLS, CDR2 YYNGEE. The CDR3 totals 15 residues. CDR3 amino acids: CASSVNQGRGSPLHF. In nucleotides, the CDR3 is TGTGCCAGCAGCGTAAACCAGGGCCGAGGTTCACCCCTCCACTTT. The whole variable domain, remainder taken from reference TRBV9 and TRBJ1-6, is DSGVTQTPKHLITATGQRVTLRCSPRSGDLSVYWYQQSLDQGLQFLIQYYNGEERAKGNILERFSAQQFPDLHSELNLSSLELGDSALYFCASSVNQGRGSPLHFGNGTRLTVT.

The chain uses TRBV19 and TRBJ2-2; tentative D call: TRBD2 (5 bases). The V end was cut by 6 bases, the J end by 7 bases, with 15 bases between. Germline V CDR1 and CDR2: LNHDA, SQIVND (reference sequence). The CDR3 has 14 amino acids. CDR3 in amino acids: CASRWEPGNGELFF. In DNA form, the CDR3 reads TGTGCCAGTAGGTGGGAGCCCGGCAACGGGGAGCTGTTTTTT.

The V and J genes are TRBV28 and TRBJ1-6; tentatively, D is TRBD1 (6 bases). Trimming removed 3 bases from V and 7 bases from J, with 13 bases in between. The CDR3 extends over 15 amino acids. CDR1 is MDHEN and CDR2 is SYDVKM in the germline V gene. The CDR3 DNA follows: TGTGCCAGCAGTTTGCCGGACAGATTAAATTCACCCCTCCACTTT. Amino acid sequence: CASSLPDRLNSPLHF.

V gene TRBV12-3 or TRBV12-4 combines with J gene TRBJ2-1, with unresolved D. Trimming removed 8 bases from V and 7 bases from J, with 6 bases in between. CDR3 size: 10 residues. Written as DNA, the CDR3 is TGTGCCAGCGGAGAGAATGAGCAGTTCTTC. As protein: CASGENEQFF.

The chain is built from TRBV29-1 and TRBJ2-1; 8 nucleotides agree with TRBD1. The CDR3 consists of 15 residues. Germline CDR1 is SQVTM and CDR2 is ANQGSEA. Trimming removed 5 bases from V and 12 bases from J; junction bases left unmatched: 18. CDR3 sequence (DNA): TGCAGCGTTAGGCCCCAGGGACAGGCTGCTAGGGGGCAGTTCTTC. Protein product: CSVRPQGQAARGQFF.

The chain carries TRBV28 and TRBJ1-1; possible D gene TRBD1, 6 bases. The CDR3 contains 13 residues. The germline V gene has CDR1 MDHEN and CDR2 SYDVKM. V was trimmed by 7 bases and J by 4 bases, leaving 13 bases between them. The CDR3 here is CASIIQGTTEAFF. In DNA form, the CDR3 reads TGTGCCAGCATCATCCAGGGGACCACTGAAGCTTTCTTT.

CDR3 residues: CASSPTAIHSYEQYF. The CDR3 DNA reads as TGTGCCAGCAGCCCGACAGCGATCCATTCCTACGAGCAGTACTTC. The V call is TRBV7-2, the J call TRBJ2-7; tentatively, D is TRBD1 (5 bases). With 5 bases removed from V and 1 base from J, the gap between germline ends came to 15 bases. The CDR3 runs to 15 residues. From germline, CDR1 is SGHTA and CDR2 FQGNSA.

V gene TRBV14 combines with J gene TRBJ2-5; D possibly corresponds to TRBD1 (6 bases). Trimming left V 3 bases short and J 2 bases short, with 19 bases between. The V gene's germline CDR1 is SGHDN and CDR2 FVKESK. CDR3 length: 17 amino acids. CDR3 amino acids: CASSHRDRTAPQETQYF. Here the CDR3 DNA reads TGTGCCAGCAGCCACCGAGACCGGACAGCACCACAAGAGACCCAGTACTTC.

Comments on this clone: Other DNA sequences of this sample code for an identical CDR3. The chain employs TRBV29-1 and TRBJ1-3; maybe TRBD1 (6 bases). The germline CDR1 and CDR2 sequences are SQVTM and ANQGSEA. This CDR3 has 14 amino acids. V was pared by 6 bases and J by 1 base, with 13 bases between. CDR3 sequence reads: CSVGLGQSGNTIYF. CDR3 nucleotides: TGCAGCGTGGGTTTAGGACAGTCTGGAAACACCATATATTTT.

The chain couples TRBV19 to TRBJ1-1; D possibly corresponds to TRBD1 (6 bases). Trimming took 6 bases from V and 1 from J, leaving 12 bases between them. Germline CDR1 is LNHDA and CDR2 is SQIVND (reference sequence). CDR3 length equals 14 residues. CDR3 protein: CASSIPQGNTEAFF. CDR3 sequence (DNA): TGTGCCAGTAGCATCCCACAGGGGAACACTGAAGCTTTCTTT.

This clone was recorded only once. V is TRBV28 and J is TRBJ1-5; D gene ambiguous. V was clipped by 4 bases and J by 3 bases, with 22 bases between them. This CDR3 spans 18 amino acids. Germline-derived CDR1 and CDR2 are MDHEN and SYDVKM. CDR3 sequence reads: CASSSPLPGIEYNQPQHF. The CDR3, as DNA: TGTGCCAGCAGTTCCCCGCTACCGGGAATAGAGTACAATCAGCCCCAGCATTTT.

The rearrangement uses TRBV9 and TRBJ2-6, with 7 bases identical to TRBD1. CDR1 is SGDLS, CDR2 YYNGEE, per germline. The CDR3 runs 19 residues. V shed 0 bases, J shed 0 bases, and the junction held 9 bases outside the gene matches. The CDR3 sequence: CASSVGVQGRSSGANVLTF. In nucleotides, the CDR3 is TGTGCCAGCAGCGTAGGAGTACAGGGGCGAAGCTCTGGGGCCAACGTCCTGACTTTC.

This clone was observed at least ten times. The V gene is TRBV4-1, the J gene TRBJ1-2; TRBD1 matches at 9 bases. Germline loops: CDR1 MGHRA, CDR2 YSYEKL. The ends lost 4 bases at V and 5 bases at J; junction bases unmatched: 8. CDR3 length: 15 amino acids. As DNA, the CDR3 is TGCGCCAGCAGCCGAAAAGGACAGGGGCGATATGGCTACACCTTC. Amino acid sequence: CASSRKGQGRYGYTF.

This rearrangement joins TRBV5-4 to TRBJ2-2; 9 bases line up with TRBD2. Germline loops: CDR1 SGHNT, CDR2 YYREEE (reference sequence). V shed 9 bases, J shed 3 bases, and the junction held 9 bases outside the gene matches. The CDR3 contains 15 residues. CDR3 region: CATTVSGSYTGELFF. The DNA of the CDR3 is TGTGCCACCACCGTTAGCGGGAGCTACACCGGGGAGCTGTTTTTT.

V and J are TRBV7-2 and TRBJ2-3; unclear D gene. Trimming took off 3 bases at V and 2 bases at J, with 12 bases between the two ends. CDR3 length equals 15 residues. Germline CDR1 SGHTA, CDR2 FQGNSA. The CDR3 sequence is CASSFAGQNTDTQYF. CDR3 DNA: TGTGCCAGCAGCTTCGCAGGCCAGAACACAGATACGCAGTATTTT.

The V call is TRBV4-3, the J call TRBJ2-1; TRBD2 matches at 12 bases. CDR1 is LGHNA and CDR2 is YSLEER in the germline V gene. V dropped 3 bases and J dropped 5; count of bases not matched to a gene: 8. The CDR3 is made up of 17 amino acids. In DNA, the CDR3 is TGCGCCAGCAGCCACTTCCCCGGACTAGCGGGGCACAATGAGCAGTTCTTC. Protein product: CASSHFPGLAGHNEQFF.

The gene calls are TRBV18 and TRBJ1-2; D gene unclear. The germline V and J ends were trimmed by 0 bases and 3 bases, with 11 bases remaining between them. CDR1 is KGHSH, CDR2 LQKENI, per germline. CDR3 length: 15 amino acids. The CDR3 coding sequence is TGTGCCAGCTCACCACCACCCCTCCAGGACTATGGCTACACCTTC. Translating gives CASSPPPLQDYGYTF.

The chain is built from TRBV11-3 and TRBJ1-1, with 7 nucleotides matching TRBD1. V gave up 4 bases and J gave up 3 bases; unmatched junction bases: 5. The CDR3 has 14 residues. The germline CDR1 and CDR2 sequences are SGHNT and YENEEA. In nucleotides, the CDR3 is TGTGCCAGCAGCTCAGGGGGTGGGGACACTGAAGCTTTCTTT. Protein product: CASSSGGGDTEAFF. Based on the CDR3 plus reference TRBV11-3 and TRBJ1-1, the full variable domain is EAGVVQSPRYKIIEKKQPVAFWCNPISGHNTLYWYLQNLGQGPELLIRYENEEAVDDSQLPKDRFSAERLKGVDSTLKIQPAELGDSAVYLCASSSGGGDTEAFFGQGTRLTVV.

This chain joins TRBV19 and TRBJ1-1; D unresolved. Germline V gives CDR1 LNHDA, CDR2 SQIVND (reference sequence). Trimming removed 3 bases at V and 2 bases at J, with 10 bases between. CDR3 length: 14 amino acids. The CDR3 bases are TGTGCCAGTAGTATTAACAGAAGAAACACTGAAGCTTTCTTT. Translated, it gives CASSINRRNTEAFF.

This clone was observed once. This sequence joins TRBV2 and TRBJ1-3, with D hard to call. Trimming took off 10 bases at V and 0 bases at J, with 13 bases between the two ends. The CDR3 covers 14 residues. From germline, CDR1 is SNHLY and CDR2 FYNNEI. CDR3 sequence (DNA): TGTGCCACCCTGTCACAGCTCTCTGGAAACACCATATATTTT. It codes for CATLSQLSGNTIYF.